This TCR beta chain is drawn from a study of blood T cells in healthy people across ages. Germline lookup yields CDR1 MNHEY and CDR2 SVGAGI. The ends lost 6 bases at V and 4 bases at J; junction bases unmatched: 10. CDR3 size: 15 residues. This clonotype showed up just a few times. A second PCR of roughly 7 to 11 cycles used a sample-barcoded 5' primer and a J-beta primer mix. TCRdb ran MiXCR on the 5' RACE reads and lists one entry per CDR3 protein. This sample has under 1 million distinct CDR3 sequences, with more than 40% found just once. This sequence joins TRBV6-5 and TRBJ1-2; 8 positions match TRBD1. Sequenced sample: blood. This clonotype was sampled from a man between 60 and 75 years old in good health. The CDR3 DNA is TGTGCCAGCAGAAGACAGGGGTCCTTCGGCTATGGCTACACCTTC. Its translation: CASRRQGSFGYGYTF.